This entry lists 10 T cell receptor beta chains sequenced from one sample in a study of T cell changes during pregnancy in multiple sclerosis. Here immunoSEQ multiplex PCR was the method, and the copy in TCRdb shows in-frame clones only, minus some. The table lists 35,000 to 40,000 clones, 91% of them singletons. Sequences were derived from CD8+ T cells from peripheral blood mononuclear cells, sampled in the second trimester of pregnancy. These receptors originate from a female donor with multiple sclerosis, enrolled in a pregnancy study.

V gene TRBV9 combines with J gene TRBJ1-3; D is undetermined. V lost 0 bases and J 0 bases, leaving 7 bases between the germline ends. Germline CDR1 is SGDLS and CDR2 is YYNGEE. The CDR3 loop spans 15 amino acids. Here the CDR3 reads CASSVGSSSGNTIYF. The CDR3 DNA reads TGTGCCAGCAGCGTAGGTAGCAGCTCTGGAAACACCATATATTTT. Full variable domain (outside the CDR3, taken from reference TRBV9 and TRBJ1-3): DSGVTQTPKHLITATGQRVTLRCSPRSGDLSVYWYQQSLDQGLQFLIQYYNGEERAKGNILERFSAQQFPDLHSELNLSSLELGDSALYFCASSVGSSSGNTIYFGEGSWLTVV.

The chain has TRBV29-1 and TRBJ2-1, with TRBD1 matching over 11 bases. The CDR3 length is 16 residues. The V and J ends lost 4 bases and 4 bases, in that order; junction bases with no gene match: 9. Looked up from germline, CDR1 is SQVTM and CDR2 is ANQGSEA. Here the CDR3 reads CSVGDGQGALYNEQFF. The CDR3 coding sequence is TGCAGCGTTGGGGACGGACAGGGGGCGTTATACAATGAGCAGTTCTTC.

V is TRBV13 and J is TRBJ2-7, with a possible D match to TRBD2 (6 bases). Between the trimmed V and J ends, which lost 1 base and 3 bases, there was a span of 10 bases. Germline CDR1 PRHDT, CDR2 FYEKMQ (reference sequence). This CDR3 is 14 amino acids long. As DNA, the CDR3 is TGTGCCAGCAGCTTAGCCTCTAGCGTCTACGAGCAGTACTTC. The encoded protein is CASSLASSVYEQYF. Complete variable domain (other parts from reference TRBV13 and TRBJ2-7): AAGVIQSPRHLIKEKRETATLKCYPIPRHDTVYWYQQGPGQDPQFLISFYEKMQSDKGSIPDRFSAQQFSDYHSELNMSSLELGDSALYFCASSLASSVYEQYFGPGTRLTVT.

The chain uses TRBV25-1 and TRBJ2-1; TRBD1 agrees at 7 bases. V was clipped by 2 bases and J by 15 bases; unmatched bases: 7. CDR3 length equals 12 residues. Germline V gene data show CDR1 as MGHDK and CDR2 as SYGVNS. CDR3 DNA sequence: TGTGCCAGCAGTGAAACGACAGGGAAGGGGTTCTTC. It specifies CASSETTGKGFF.

The chain links TRBV30 to TRBJ1-2; TRBD1 matches 7 bases. This CDR3 region has 15 residues. V lost 0 bases to trimming and J lost 6 bases; unmatched junction nucleotides: 10. Germline loops: CDR1 GTSNPN, CDR2 SVGIG (reference sequence). The CDR3 DNA follows: TGTGCCTGGAGTGTACAAGAGGGGGCTCGGGATGGCTACACCTTC. Amino acids: CAWSVQEGARDGYTF.

This chain connects TRBV4-1 to TRBJ2-7; D uncertain. Trimming pared 0 bases from V and 5 bases from J, leaving 11 bases between. Germline assignment: CDR1 MGHRA and CDR2 YSYEKL. The CDR3 covers 14 residues. Here the CDR3 DNA reads TGCGCCAGCAGCCAAGAAGGCCCTGGGCACGAGCAGTACTTC. Translating gives CASSQEGPGHEQYF.

The chain employs TRBV4-3 and TRBJ1-2; tentative D call: TRBD1 (5 bases). The CDR3 totals 16 residues. Germline V CDR1 and CDR2: LGHNA, YSLEER. V was shortened by 0 bases and J by 2 bases, with 13 bases between the two germline ends. CDR3 DNA sequence: TGCGCCAGCAGCCAAGAGGGCCGGGGGGAGAACTATGGCTACACCTTC. This codes for CASSQEGRGENYGYTF.

V usage is TRBV7-6 and J usage is TRBJ1-1, with no clear D. The CDR3 has 14 residues. The V gene's germline CDR1 is SGHVS and CDR2 FNYEAQ. Trimming stripped 5 bases from V and 4 bases from J, with 14 bases between. CDR3 protein: CASSVESGFTEAFF. DNA for the CDR3: TGTGCCAGCAGCGTTGAGTCGGGGTTCACTGAAGCTTTCTTT.

This chain connects TRBV21-1 to TRBJ1-5; TRBD1 is the table's D call, not checked against the DNA. TRBV21-1 is a documented pseudogene. The CDR3 has 17 residues. The CDR3 loop is CASSNQPRDSCNQPQHF. CDR3 in DNA: TGTGCCAGCAGCAATCAACCACGAGACAGCTGCAATCAGCCCCAGCATTTT.

CDR3 nucleotides: TGTGCCTGGAAGCCCGGGACTCTGGCCTACGAGCAGTACTTC. This gives the protein CAWKPGTLAYEQYF. The gene calls are TRBV30 and TRBJ2-7, with D maybe TRBD2 (6 bases). V lost 4 bases to trimming and J lost 2 bases, with 15 bases between them. Germline-derived CDR1 and CDR2 are GTSNPN and SVGIG (reference sequence). There are 14 residues in the CDR3. The full variable domain, with the rest looked up from reference TRBV30 and TRBJ2-7, is SQTIHQWPATLVQPVGSPLSLECTVEGTSNPNLYWYRQAAGRGLQLLFYSVGIGQISSEVPQNLSASRPQDRQFILSSKKLLLSDSGFYLCAWKPGTLAYEQYFGPGTRLTVT.